Given below is one T cell receptor (beta chain) in context. What it recognizes is unknown. The sample is drawn from a study of OX40 agonist ivuxolimab in advanced cancers. Whole-study results and caveats: People who partly responded at 0.1-3.0 mg/kg had some of the least clonal expansion seen.

The V end was cut by 3 bases, the J end by 5 bases, with 10 bases between. The CDR3 loop spans 13 amino acids. In germline, CDR1 is LNHNV, CDR2 YYDKDF (reference sequence). The data were produced by immunoSEQ multiplex PCR, yet TCRdb's version contains in-frame clones alone and is incomplete. This repertoire shows 98,000 or so clones, roughly nine tenths found once; its top ten account for 0.33%. The rearrangement links TRBV15 to TRBJ2-5; D uncertain. The source is an adult with an advanced solid tumor such as melanoma, head and neck, liver or kidney cancer. The specimen comprised CD4+ or CD8+ T cells sorted from blood, sampled in a trial of the OX40 agonist ivuxolimab. The CDR3 here is CATSRGNGETQYF. In DNA, the CDR3 is TGTGCCACCAGCAGGGGGAATGGGGAGACCCAGTACTTC.